Sequencing of this T cell receptor (beta chain) was carried out in a study of blood T cell repertoires in COVID-19. Background on the study: Samples came from the United States, Italy and Spain, spanning acute and convalescent COVID-19. From T cells, B-cell-depleted T cells, or PBMCs came the material, which was cDNA or gDNA.

Source study methods: Amplification of reference gene primers provided the estimated nucleated cell counts. TCRdb's table, derived via immunoSEQ multiplex PCR, lists solely in-frame clones and lacks some. The V and J calls and clone size are taken from that table; D and trimming were inferred from the DNA. The top ten clones hold roughly 7.4% of a sample with roughly 230,000 clones, 65% to 90% of them seen once. This CDR3 region has 13 residues. V was trimmed by 7 bases and J by 7 bases, leaving 14 bases between them. Per the germline V gene, CDR1 is SGHTA and CDR2 is FQGNSA. The sequence came from a woman between 50 and 59 years old with acute or convalescent COVID-19. V and J are TRBV7-2 and TRBJ2-1; possible D gene TRBD2, 5 bases. Specimen: peripheral blood. In nucleotides, the CDR3 is TGTGCCAGCACCCACCGGGAACCTAATGAGCAGTTCTTC. Amino acid sequence: CASTHREPNEQFF.